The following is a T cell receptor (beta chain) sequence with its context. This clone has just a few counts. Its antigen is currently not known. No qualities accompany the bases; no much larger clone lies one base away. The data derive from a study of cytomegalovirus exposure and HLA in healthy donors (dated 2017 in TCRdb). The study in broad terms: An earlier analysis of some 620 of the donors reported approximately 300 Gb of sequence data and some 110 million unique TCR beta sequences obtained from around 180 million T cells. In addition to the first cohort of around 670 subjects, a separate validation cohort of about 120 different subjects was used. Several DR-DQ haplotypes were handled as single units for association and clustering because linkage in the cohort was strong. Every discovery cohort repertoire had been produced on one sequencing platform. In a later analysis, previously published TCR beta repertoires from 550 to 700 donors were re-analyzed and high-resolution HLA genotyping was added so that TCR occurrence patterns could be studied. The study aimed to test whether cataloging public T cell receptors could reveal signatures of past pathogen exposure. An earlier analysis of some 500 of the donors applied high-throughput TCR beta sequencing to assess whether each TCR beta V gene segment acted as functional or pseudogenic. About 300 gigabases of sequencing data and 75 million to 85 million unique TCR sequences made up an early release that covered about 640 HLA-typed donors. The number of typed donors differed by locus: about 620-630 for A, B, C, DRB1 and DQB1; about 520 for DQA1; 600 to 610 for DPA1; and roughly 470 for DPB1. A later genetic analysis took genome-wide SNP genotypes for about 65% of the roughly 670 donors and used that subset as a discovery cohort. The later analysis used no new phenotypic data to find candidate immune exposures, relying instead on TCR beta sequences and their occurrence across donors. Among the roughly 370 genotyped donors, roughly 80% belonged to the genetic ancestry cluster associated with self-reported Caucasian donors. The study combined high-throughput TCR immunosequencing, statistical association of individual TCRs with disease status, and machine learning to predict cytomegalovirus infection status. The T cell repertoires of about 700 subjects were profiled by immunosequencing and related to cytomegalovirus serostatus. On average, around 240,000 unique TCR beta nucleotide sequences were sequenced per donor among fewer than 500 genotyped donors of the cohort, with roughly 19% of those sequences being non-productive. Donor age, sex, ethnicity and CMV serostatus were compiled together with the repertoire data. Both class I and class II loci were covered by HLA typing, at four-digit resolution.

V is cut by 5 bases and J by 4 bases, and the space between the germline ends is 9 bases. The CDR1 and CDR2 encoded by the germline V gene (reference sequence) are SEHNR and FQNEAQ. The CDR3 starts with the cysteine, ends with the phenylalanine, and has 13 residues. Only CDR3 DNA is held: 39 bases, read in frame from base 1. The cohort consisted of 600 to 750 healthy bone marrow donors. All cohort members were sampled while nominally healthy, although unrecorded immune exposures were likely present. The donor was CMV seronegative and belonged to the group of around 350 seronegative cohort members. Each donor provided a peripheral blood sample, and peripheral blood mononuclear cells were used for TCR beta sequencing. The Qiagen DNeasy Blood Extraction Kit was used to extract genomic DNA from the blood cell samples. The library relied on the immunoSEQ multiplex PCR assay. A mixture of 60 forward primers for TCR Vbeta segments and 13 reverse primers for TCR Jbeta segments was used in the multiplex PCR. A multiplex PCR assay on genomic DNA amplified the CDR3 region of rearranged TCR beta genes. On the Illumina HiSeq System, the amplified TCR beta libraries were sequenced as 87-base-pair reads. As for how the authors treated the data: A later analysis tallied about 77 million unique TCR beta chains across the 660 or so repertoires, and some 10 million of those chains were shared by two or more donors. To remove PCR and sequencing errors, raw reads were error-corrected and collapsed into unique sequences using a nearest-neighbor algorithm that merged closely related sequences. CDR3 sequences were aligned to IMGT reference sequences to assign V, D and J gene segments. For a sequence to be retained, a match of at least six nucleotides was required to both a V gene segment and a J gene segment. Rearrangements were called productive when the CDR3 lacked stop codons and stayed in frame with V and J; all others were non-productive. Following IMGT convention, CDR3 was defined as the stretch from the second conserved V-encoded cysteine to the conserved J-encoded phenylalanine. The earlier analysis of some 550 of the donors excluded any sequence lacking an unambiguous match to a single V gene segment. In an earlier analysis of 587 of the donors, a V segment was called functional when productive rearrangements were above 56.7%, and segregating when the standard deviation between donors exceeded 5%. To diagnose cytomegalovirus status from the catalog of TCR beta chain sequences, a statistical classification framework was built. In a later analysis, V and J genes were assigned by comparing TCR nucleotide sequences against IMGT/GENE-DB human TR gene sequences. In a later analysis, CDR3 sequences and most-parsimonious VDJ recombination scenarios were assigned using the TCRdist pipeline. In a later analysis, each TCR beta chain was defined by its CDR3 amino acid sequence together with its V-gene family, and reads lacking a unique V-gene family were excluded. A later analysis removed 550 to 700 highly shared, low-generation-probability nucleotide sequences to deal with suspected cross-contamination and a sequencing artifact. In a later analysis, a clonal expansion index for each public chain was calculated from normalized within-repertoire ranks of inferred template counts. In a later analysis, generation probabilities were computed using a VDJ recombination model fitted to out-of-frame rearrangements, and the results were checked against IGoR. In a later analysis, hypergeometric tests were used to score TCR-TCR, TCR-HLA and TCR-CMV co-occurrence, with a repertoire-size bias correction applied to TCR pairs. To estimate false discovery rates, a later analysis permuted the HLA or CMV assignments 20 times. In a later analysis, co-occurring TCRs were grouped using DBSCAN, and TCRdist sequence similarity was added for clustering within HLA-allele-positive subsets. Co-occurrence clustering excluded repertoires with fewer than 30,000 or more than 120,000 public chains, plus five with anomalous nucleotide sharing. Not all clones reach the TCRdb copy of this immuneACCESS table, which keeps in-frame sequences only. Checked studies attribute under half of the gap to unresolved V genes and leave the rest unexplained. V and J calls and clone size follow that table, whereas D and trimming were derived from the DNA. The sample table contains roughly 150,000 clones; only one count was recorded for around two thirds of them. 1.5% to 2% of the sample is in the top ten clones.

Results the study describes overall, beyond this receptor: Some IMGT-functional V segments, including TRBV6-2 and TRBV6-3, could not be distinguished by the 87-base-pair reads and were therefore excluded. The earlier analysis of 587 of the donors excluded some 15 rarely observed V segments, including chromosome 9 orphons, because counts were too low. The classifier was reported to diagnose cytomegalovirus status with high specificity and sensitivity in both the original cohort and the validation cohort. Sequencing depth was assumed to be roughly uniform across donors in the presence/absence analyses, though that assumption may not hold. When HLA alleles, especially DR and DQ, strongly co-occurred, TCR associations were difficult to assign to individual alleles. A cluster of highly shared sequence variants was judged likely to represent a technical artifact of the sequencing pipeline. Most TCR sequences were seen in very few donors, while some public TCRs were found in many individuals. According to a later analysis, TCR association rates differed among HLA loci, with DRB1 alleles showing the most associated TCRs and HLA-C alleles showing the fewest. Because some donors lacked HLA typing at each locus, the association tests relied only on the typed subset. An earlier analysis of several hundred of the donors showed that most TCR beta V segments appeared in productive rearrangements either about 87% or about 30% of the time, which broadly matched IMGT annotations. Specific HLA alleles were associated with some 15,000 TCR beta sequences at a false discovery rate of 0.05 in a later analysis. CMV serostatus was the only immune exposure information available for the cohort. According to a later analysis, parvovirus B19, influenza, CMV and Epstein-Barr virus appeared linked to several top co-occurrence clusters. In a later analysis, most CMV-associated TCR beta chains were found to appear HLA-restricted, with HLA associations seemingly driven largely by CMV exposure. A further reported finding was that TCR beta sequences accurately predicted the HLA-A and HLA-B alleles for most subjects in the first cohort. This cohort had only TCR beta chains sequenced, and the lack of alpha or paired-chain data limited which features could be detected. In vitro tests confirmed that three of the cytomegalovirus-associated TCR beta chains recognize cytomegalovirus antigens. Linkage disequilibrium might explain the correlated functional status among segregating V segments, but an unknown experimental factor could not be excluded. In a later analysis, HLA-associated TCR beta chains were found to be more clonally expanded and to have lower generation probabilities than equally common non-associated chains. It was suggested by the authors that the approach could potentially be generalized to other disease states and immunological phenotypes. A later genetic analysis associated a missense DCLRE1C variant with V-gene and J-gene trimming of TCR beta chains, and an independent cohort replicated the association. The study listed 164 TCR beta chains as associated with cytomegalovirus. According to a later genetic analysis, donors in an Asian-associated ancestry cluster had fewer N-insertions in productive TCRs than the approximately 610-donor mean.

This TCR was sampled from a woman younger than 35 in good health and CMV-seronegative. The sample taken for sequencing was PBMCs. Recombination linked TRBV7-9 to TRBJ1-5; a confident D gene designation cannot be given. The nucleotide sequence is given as TGTGCCAGCAGCAATGCGCTGAATCAGCCCCAGCATTTT. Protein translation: CASSNALNQPQHF.